Below are 25 T cell receptor beta chains sequenced from a single sample in a study of beta chain features in type 1 diabetes (dated by TCRdb to the late 2010s). Summary of the overall study and its limitations: Type 1 diabetes patients showed a moderate but significant shortening of TCRB CDR3 length in all four CD4+ subsets.

Receptor libraries were prepared by the immunoSEQ multiplex PCR assay. All of the isolated RNA was reverse transcribed with the High Capacity cDNA Reverse Transcription Kit, so expressed TCRB transcripts were sequenced. Entries here come from immuneACCESS through TCRdb and include only in-frame sequences with V and J called. Some clones fail to appear in such tables; in the studies checked, an unresolved V gene covers under half of the shortfall, and the cause of the remainder is unknown. This sample is represented by a few hundred thousand clones; 9.6% of them were singletons. 0.55% to 0.75% of the sample belongs to the ten largest clones. These TCRs' antigens remain unknown. The source material was central memory CD4+ T cells from blood. The receptors originated from a man aged 25-45 years with type 1 diabetes.

This clone has ten or more counts. The chain carries TRBV7-2 and TRBJ2-4; D is possibly TRBD2 (6 bases). Germline-derived CDR1 and CDR2 are SGHTA and FQGNSA. Trimming removed 4 bases at V and 7 bases at J, with 20 bases between. This CDR3 has 16 residues. The chain's CDR3 is CASSSAPTARGNIQYF. The CDR3 DNA sequence: TGTGCCAGCAGCTCAGCCCCGACAGCCCGGGGGAACATTCAGTACTTC.

This clone came up a few times. This rearrangement joins TRBV7-8 to TRBJ2-7; D gene unclear. The germline gives CDR1 SGHVS, CDR2 FQNEAQ. V was trimmed by 6 bases and J by 4 bases, leaving 22 bases between them. The CDR3 consists of 16 residues. CDR3 nucleotides: TGTGCCAGCAGACCACGTAATGCTAAATCGATATACGAGCAGTACTTC. The encoded protein is CASRPRNAKSIYEQYF.

This clone was seen at least ten times. This chain joins TRBV9 and TRBJ2-7; tentatively, D is TRBD2 (5 bases). The germline gives CDR1 SGDLS, CDR2 YYNGEE. The CDR3 has 13 residues. Trimming took 2 bases from V and 5 from J, leaving 11 bases between them. CDR3 nucleotide sequence: TGTGCCAGCAGCGTCGGGGTGGACCACGAGCAGTACTTC. Its translation is CASSVGVDHEQYF.

This clone has ten or more counts. CDR3 residues: CASSPGQGHYGYTF. In DNA, the CDR3 is TGTGCCAGCTCACCGGGACAGGGACACTATGGCTACACCTTC. The rearrangement uses TRBV18 and TRBJ1-2, with 9 nucleotides matching TRBD1. The ends lost 3 bases at V and 3 bases at J; junction bases unmatched: 2. The germline V gene encodes CDR1 KGHSH and CDR2 LQKENI. The CDR3 spans 14 residues.

J is TRBJ1-5 and V is TRBV11-3; D uncertain. V was trimmed by 0 bases and J by 1 base, leaving 7 bases between them. Per germline, CDR1 SGHNT and CDR2 YENEEA. CDR3 size: 15 residues. The CDR3 nucleotides are TGTGCCAGCAGCTTAGAATGGCAGAGCAATCAGCCCCAGCATTTT. Translation: CASSLEWQSNQPQHF.

This clone was observed a few times. The genes are TRBV15 and TRBJ2-2; D possibly uses TRBD1 or TRBD2 (5 bases each). The V gene lost 0 bases and the J gene lost 6 bases, with 8 bases spanning the gap. CDR3 length: 14 amino acids. Germline lookup yields CDR1 LNHNV and CDR2 YYDKDF (reference sequence). The CDR3 bases are TGTGCCACCAGCAGAGATGAGGGGTCCGGGGAGCTGTTTTTT. Translating gives CATSRDEGSGELFF.

This clone was picked up a small number of times. The V gene is TRBV30, the J gene TRBJ2-1; TRBD2 matches at 10 bases. This CDR3 has 14 amino acids. V shed 7 bases and J 0 bases; nucleotides not matched to a gene: 3. CDR1 is GTSNPN and CDR2 is SVGIG in the germline V gene (reference sequence). The CDR3 DNA is TGTGCCTTGGGACTAGCGAACTCCTACAATGAGCAGTTCTTC. Protein sequence: CALGLANSYNEQFF.

There are a few counts of this clone. V and J are TRBV28 and TRBJ1-4, with a weak D call TRBD1 (5 bases). The CDR3 spans 15 residues. V gave up 6 bases and J gave up 5 bases, with 16 bases separating them. Germline values: CDR1 MDHEN, CDR2 SYDVKM. CDR3 sequence: CASRLPGTRNEKLFF. The CDR3 bases are TGTGCCAGCAGACTACCCGGGACGCGCAATGAAAAACTGTTTTTT. Combining the CDR3 with reference TRBV28 and TRBJ1-4 gives the whole variable domain DVKVTQSSRYLVKRTGEKVFLECVQDMDHENMFWYRQDPGLGLRLIYFSYDVKMKEKGDIPEGYSVSREKKERFSLILESASTNQTSMYLCASRLPGTRNEKLFFGSGTQLSVL.

This clone was recorded at least ten times. This rearrangement joins TRBV10-3 to TRBJ2-4; tentatively, D is TRBD1 or TRBD2 (5 bases each). This CDR3 is built from 9 residues. Trimming removed 11 bases at V and 15 bases at J, with 14 bases between. Germline loops: CDR1 ENHRY, CDR2 SYGVKD. The CDR3 bases are TGTGCCGTTAGAGGGGCGTGGTACTTC. Protein product: CAVRGAWYF.

The gene calls are TRBV19 and TRBJ2-1; 7 bases are shared with TRBD2. Germline CDR1 LNHDA, CDR2 SQIVND (reference sequence). This CDR3 comprises 20 residues. The V and J ends lost 2 bases and 5 bases, in that order; junction bases with no gene match: 21. In DNA, the CDR3 is TGTGCCAGTAGTATAAGAGAGAAAGGTGGGAGGGCCCTCGTGCACAATGAGCAGTTCTTC. Translating gives CASSIREKGGRALVHNEQFF.

This chain uses TRBV29-1 with TRBJ2-3, with a weak D call TRBD1 (6 bases). This CDR3 has 14 amino acids. CDR1 and CDR2 from the germline V gene are SQVTM and ANQGSEA. V was shortened by 2 bases and J by 1 base, with 10 bases between the two germline ends. In DNA form, the CDR3 reads TGCAGCGTTGAAAATCGACAGGGCACAGATACGCAGTATTTT. Its translation is CSVENRQGTDTQYF.

V is TRBV6-5 and J is TRBJ2-7; no reliable D call. The CDR3 length is 11 residues. V was pared by 7 bases and J by 5 bases, with 9 bases between. Per germline, CDR1 MNHEY and CDR2 SVGAGI. CDR3 region: CASKGMNEQYF. The CDR3, as DNA: TGTGCCAGCAAGGGAATGAACGAGCAGTACTTC.

The V call is TRBV10-3, the J call TRBJ2-7; D assignment may be TRBD1 or TRBD2 (5 bases each). Trimming removed 3 bases at V and 7 bases at J, with 25 bases between. The CDR3 consists of 17 residues. CDR1 is ENHRY, CDR2 SYGVKD, per germline. CDR3 protein: CAISDPSGVVSRGEQYF. CDR3 DNA: TGTGCCATCAGTGACCCCTCCGGTGTGGTTTCGAGGGGAGAGCAGTACTTC.

This sequence joins TRBV7-2 and TRBJ2-3; 10 bases are shared with TRBD2. The CDR3 is 17 residues long. Germline V gene lookup returns CDR1 SGHTA and CDR2 FQGNSA. The V gene end was trimmed by 4 bases and the J gene end by 5 bases; junction bases not matched to a gene: 12. CDR3 sequence: CASSSTPGLAQEDTQYF. The CDR3 coding sequence is TGTGCCAGCAGCTCTACTCCGGGACTAGCGCAAGAAGATACGCAGTATTTT.

The chain joins TRBV29-1 to TRBJ2-3, with 9 bases identical to TRBD2. The CDR3 has 17 residues. Looked up from germline, CDR1 is SQVTM and CDR2 is ANQGSEA. Unmatched junction bases numbered 15, after V lost 4 bases and J lost 4 bases. CDR3: CSVGGGGRVRGADTQYF. The CDR3 DNA is TGCAGCGTTGGTGGCGGCGGGAGGGTACGGGGGGCAGATACGCAGTATTTT.

This clone showed up just a few times. J is TRBJ1-1 and V is TRBV11-3; D unresolved. V lost 2 bases to trimming and J lost 4 bases, with 8 bases between them. CDR1 SGHNT and CDR2 YENEEA come from the germline V gene. The CDR3 has 13 residues. CDR3 residues: CASSLMEGTEAFF. CDR3 nucleotides: TGTGCCAGCAGCTTAATGGAGGGCACTGAAGCTTTCTTT. Combining the CDR3 with reference TRBV11-3 and TRBJ1-1 gives the whole variable domain EAGVVQSPRYKIIEKKQPVAFWCNPISGHNTLYWYLQNLGQGPELLIRYENEEAVDDSQLPKDRFSAERLKGVDSTLKIQPAELGDSAVYLCASSLMEGTEAFFGQGTRLTVV.

J is TRBJ2-3 and V is TRBV7-8; TRBD2 agrees at 8 bases. Trimming took 3 bases from V and 0 from J; bases not matched to a gene: 5. This CDR3 region has 16 residues. The germline V gene encodes CDR1 SGHVS and CDR2 FQNEAQ. The CDR3 here is CASSLTSDLSTDTQYF. CDR3 bases: TGTGCCAGCAGCTTGACTAGCGACCTTAGCACAGATACGCAGTATTTT.

The gene calls are TRBV6-1 and TRBJ1-5; D is possibly TRBD1 (6 bases). V gave up 4 bases and J gave up 2 bases, with 12 bases separating them. Germline CDR1 reads MNHNS; CDR2 reads SASEGT. This CDR3 is built from 15 residues. The CDR3 DNA reads TGTGCCAGCAGTGCAATAGGGGGTCGCAATCAGCCCCAGCATTTT. This sequence encodes CASSAIGGRNQPQHF.

This clone was counted between two and nine times. A much larger clonotype is one base distant, so this may be a read error. This sample includes further DNA sequences coding for the same CDR3. The J gene is TRBJ2-5, the V gene TRBV9; D is unclear. Germline assignment: CDR1 SGDLS and CDR2 YYNGEE. The CDR3 is 11 amino acids. The germline V and J ends were trimmed by 7 bases and 2 bases, with 6 bases remaining between them. The CDR3 DNA follows: TGTGCCAGCTCACCTCAAGAGACCCAGTACTTC. This gives the protein CASSPQETQYF. The entire variable domain, with the rest obtained from reference TRBV9 and TRBJ2-5, is as follows: DSGVTQTPKHLITATGQRVTLRCSPRSGDLSVYWYQQSLDQGLQFLIQYYNGEERAKGNILERFSAQQFPDLHSELNLSSLELGDSALYFCASSPQETQYFGPGTRLLVL.

The rearrangement joins TRBV6-6 to TRBJ1-1; no clear D gene. V gave up 4 bases and J gave up 0 bases, with 6 bases separating them. From germline, CDR1 is MNHNY and CDR2 SVGAGI (reference sequence). The CDR3 runs 13 residues. CDR3 amino acids: CASSLVMNTEAFF. CDR3 sequence (DNA): TGTGCCAGCAGTTTGGTGATGAACACTGAAGCTTTCTTT.

This chain connects TRBV2 to TRBJ1-1; 8 bases match TRBD1. Germline-derived CDR1 and CDR2 are SNHLY and FYNNEI. The CDR3 has 13 amino acids. Losses at the gene ends were 7 bases for V and 5 bases for J; bases not matched to a gene: 6. The CDR3: CASTQGANTEAFF. CDR3 in DNA: TGTGCCAGCACTCAGGGGGCAAATACTGAAGCTTTCTTT. Together with reference TRBV2 and TRBJ1-1, the CDR3 gives the full variable domain: EPEVTQTPSHQVTQMGQEVILRCVPISNHLYFYWYRQILGQKVEFLVSFYNNEISEKSEIFDDQFSVERPDGSNFTLKIRSTKLEDSAMYFCASTQGANTEAFFGQGTRLTVV.

This clone has just a few counts. This rearrangement joins TRBV19 to TRBJ2-7, with TRBD1 as a possible D gene (6 bases). This CDR3 has 16 amino acids. Trimming removed 5 bases at V and 5 bases at J, with 22 bases between. The germline CDR1 and CDR2 sequences are LNHDA and SQIVND (reference sequence). Written as DNA, the CDR3 is TGTGCCAGTAGTTCGGAAGACAGGCAAGGGTCCCACGAGCAGTACTTC. Translated: CASSSEDRQGSHEQYF.

This chain uses TRBV5-1 with TRBJ1-1; 8 bases agree with TRBD1. Germline CDR1 reads SGHRS; CDR2 reads YFSETQ. J lost 3 bases, V lost 4 bases, and 5 bases had no gene match. This CDR3 region has 14 residues. CDR3 sequence reads: CASSKDRADTEAFF. The CDR3 DNA follows: TGCGCCAGCAGCAAGGACAGGGCGGACACTGAAGCTTTCTTT.

This clone came up many times. The identical CDR3 is also encoded by other nucleotide sequences in the sample. The genes are TRBV7-9 and TRBJ2-3; no firm D call. CDR3 length: 12 residues. V lost 6 bases to trimming and J lost 2 bases, with 6 bases between them. Germline CDR1 is SEHNR and CDR2 is FQNEAQ (reference sequence). The CDR3 coding sequence is TGTGCCAGCAGTTCTTCCACAGATACGCAGTATTTT. The encoded protein is CASSSSTDTQYF.

The chain is built from TRBV2 and TRBJ2-5, with 10 bases identical to TRBD2. The CDR3 is made up of 17 amino acids. V was clipped by 10 bases and J by 4 bases; unmatched bases: 18. The germline CDR1 and CDR2 sequences are SNHLY and FYNNEI. The CDR3 sequence: CATLRGLAGVSGETQYF. CDR3 DNA sequence: TGTGCCACCCTCCGCGGGCTAGCGGGAGTATCCGGAGAGACCCAGTACTTC. The full variable domain, rest sourced from reference TRBV2 and TRBJ2-5, is EPEVTQTPSHQVTQMGQEVILRCVPISNHLYFYWYRQILGQKVEFLVSFYNNEISEKSEIFDDQFSVERPDGSNFTLKIRSTKLEDSAMYFCATLRGLAGVSGETQYFGPGTRLLVL.